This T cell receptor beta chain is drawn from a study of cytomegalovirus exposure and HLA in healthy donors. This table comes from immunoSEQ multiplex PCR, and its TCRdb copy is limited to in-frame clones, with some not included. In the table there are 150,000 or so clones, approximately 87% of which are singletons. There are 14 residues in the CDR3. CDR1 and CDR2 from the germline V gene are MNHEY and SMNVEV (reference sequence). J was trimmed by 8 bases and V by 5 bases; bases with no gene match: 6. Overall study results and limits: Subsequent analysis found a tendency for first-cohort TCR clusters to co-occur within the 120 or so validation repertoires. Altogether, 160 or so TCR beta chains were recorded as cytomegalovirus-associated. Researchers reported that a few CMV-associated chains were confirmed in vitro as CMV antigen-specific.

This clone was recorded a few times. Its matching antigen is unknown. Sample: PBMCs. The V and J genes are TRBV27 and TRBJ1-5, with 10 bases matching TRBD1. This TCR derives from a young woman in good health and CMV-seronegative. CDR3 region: CASSPGTGVKPQHF. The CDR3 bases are TGTGCCAGCAGTCCGGGGACAGGGGTTAAGCCCCAGCATTTT.